This is a list of T cell receptor beta chains from one sample in a study of control samples from healthy donors and cancer patients. Assay used: immunoSEQ multiplex PCR; TCRdb lists only in-frame clones, some missing. The repertoire holds 130,000 to 150,000 clones, with about 95% as singletons. The sequenced sample was PBMCs. Receptor source: a man aged 55 to 70 with colorectal cancer. CDR3s include the opening cysteine and the closing phenylalanine or tryptophan. A D gene is named only where the DNA matches it firmly. Rows give clone size only sometimes, using once, few, many, or a class for an expanded clone.

v_call: TRBV7-9
j_call: TRBJ2-7
clone_size: .
d_call: .
cdr3_aa: CASSLGRSYEQYF
cdr3_nt: TGTGCCAGCAGCTTAGGCAGATCCTACGAGCAGTACTTC

v_call: TRBV11-3
j_call: TRBJ2-1
clone_size: .
d_call: .
cdr3_aa: CASSPRGSSYNEQFF
cdr3_nt: TGTGCCAGCAGCCCTCGGGGGAGCTCCTACAATGAGCAGTTCTTC

v_call: TRBV5-1
j_call: TRBJ2-3
clone_size: .
d_call: .
cdr3_aa: CASSLGPGNTDTQYF
cdr3_nt: TGCGCCAGCAGCTTGGGTCCGGGGAACACAGATACGCAGTATTTT

v_call: TRBV10-3
j_call: TRBJ1-4
clone_size: .
d_call: TRBD1
cdr3_aa: CAISEGQGGEKLFF
cdr3_nt: TGTGCCATCAGTGAGGGCCAGGGGGGGGAAAAACTGTTTTTT

v_call: TRBV7-2
j_call: TRBJ2-3
clone_size: .
d_call: .
cdr3_aa: CASSLNWGTQYF
cdr3_nt: TGTGCCAGCAGCTTAAATTGGGGTACGCAGTATTTT

v_call: TRBV3-1/TRBV3-2
j_call: TRBJ2-3
clone_size: .
d_call: .
cdr3_aa: CARGDISTDTQYF
cdr3_nt: TGTGCCAGAGGGGACATTTCCACAGATACGCAGTATTTT

v_call: TRBV11-3
j_call: TRBJ2-7
clone_size: .
d_call: TRBD1
cdr3_aa: CASSPGTGSSYEQYF
cdr3_nt: TGTGCCAGCAGCCCCGGGACAGGAAGTTCCTACGAGCAGTACTTC

v_call: TRBV29-1
j_call: TRBJ1-2
clone_size: .
d_call: TRBD1
cdr3_aa: CSVPQTGGAGGYTF
cdr3_nt: TGCAGCGTCCCTCAGACAGGGGGCGCCGGAGGCTACACCTTC

v_call: TRBV7-2
j_call: TRBJ2-7
clone_size: .
d_call: TRBD2
cdr3_aa: CASSTRPSGVTGEQYF
cdr3_nt: TGTGCCAGCAGCACCAGACCTAGCGGGGTGACGGGGGAGCAGTACTTC

v_call: TRBV5-1
j_call: TRBJ2-3
clone_size: .
d_call: TRBD2
cdr3_aa: CASSSLAGGTDTQYF
cdr3_nt: TGCGCCAGCAGCTCCCTAGCGGGGGGGACAGATACGCAGTATTTT

v_call: TRBV29-1
j_call: TRBJ2-3
clone_size: .
d_call: .
cdr3_aa: CSVVGSTDTQYF
cdr3_nt: TGCAGCGTTGTTGGTAGCACAGATACGCAGTATTTT

v_call: TRBV6-2/TRBV6-3
j_call: TRBJ2-7
clone_size: .
d_call: TRBD1
cdr3_aa: CASSRDRGSYEQYF
cdr3_nt: TGTGCCAGCAGTCGGGACAGGGGATCCTACGAGCAGTACTTC

v_call: TRBV5-8
j_call: TRBJ2-3
clone_size: .
d_call: .
cdr3_aa: CASSLMIDHTDTQYF
cdr3_nt: TGTGCCAGCAGCCTCATGATAGACCACACAGATACGCAGTATTTT

v_call: TRBV5-1
j_call: TRBJ1-5
clone_size: .
d_call: .
cdr3_aa: CASSLQGGGNQPQHF
cdr3_nt: TGCGCCAGCAGCTTACAGGGTGGAGGCAATCAGCCCCAGCATTTT

v_call: TRBV24-1
j_call: TRBJ1-2
clone_size: .
d_call: TRBD1
cdr3_aa: CATSDSGTGMRVLGYTF
cdr3_nt: TGTGCCACCAGTGATTCCGGGACAGGGATGAGGGTCCTTGGCTACACCTTC

v_call: TRBV30
j_call: TRBJ1-1
clone_size: once
d_call: TRBD1
cdr3_aa: CAWREQGRNTEAFF
cdr3_nt: TGTGCCTGGAGAGAACAGGGGAGGAACACTGAAGCTTTCTTT

v_call: TRBV19
j_call: TRBJ1-4
clone_size: once
d_call: .
cdr3_aa: CASSKGGRRTNEKLFF
cdr3_nt: TGTGCCAGTAGTAAGGGTGGACGTCGGACTAATGAAAAACTGTTTTTT

v_call: TRBV7-9
j_call: TRBJ2-2
clone_size: .
d_call: .
cdr3_aa: CASSTGNTGELFF
cdr3_nt: TGTGCCAGCTCGACAGGGAACACCGGGGAGCTGTTTTTT

v_call: TRBV5-6
j_call: TRBJ1-6
clone_size: .
d_call: .
cdr3_aa: CASSQRRNSPLHF
cdr3_nt: TGTGCCAGCAGCCAAAGACGGAATTCACCCCTCCACTTT

v_call: TRBV19
j_call: TRBJ1-2
clone_size: once
d_call: TRBD1
cdr3_aa: CASSRTGGGDYGYTF
cdr3_nt: TGTGCCAGTAGTCGGACAGGAGGCGGGGACTATGGCTACACCTTC

v_call: TRBV5-1
j_call: TRBJ1-1
clone_size: .
d_call: TRBD1
cdr3_aa: CASSLSAGGVWNTEAFF
cdr3_nt: TGCGCCAGCAGCTTGTCGGCAGGGGGCGTATGGAACACTGAAGCTTTCTTT

v_call: TRBV27
j_call: TRBJ1-3
clone_size: once
d_call: .
cdr3_aa: CASSPWGAAGNTIYF
cdr3_nt: TGTGCCAGCAGTCCCTGGGGGGCGGCTGGAAACACCATATATTTT

v_call: TRBV18
j_call: TRBJ1-1
clone_size: .
d_call: .
cdr3_aa: CASSPLEVMNTEAFF
cdr3_nt: TGTGCCAGCTCACCCCTGGAGGTGATGAACACTGAAGCTTTCTTT

v_call: TRBV19
j_call: TRBJ1-4
clone_size: .
d_call: TRBD1
cdr3_aa: CASVRTGVNEKLFF
cdr3_nt: TGTGCCAGCGTCCGGACAGGGGTAAACGAAAAACTGTTTTTT

v_call: TRBV5-1
j_call: TRBJ2-5
clone_size: .
d_call: .
cdr3_aa: CASSFQGNQETQYF
cdr3_nt: TGCGCCAGCAGCTTCCAGGGGAACCAAGAGACCCAGTACTTC

v_call: TRBV6-2/TRBV6-3
j_call: TRBJ2-7
clone_size: .
d_call: .
cdr3_aa: CASSYSSDFYEQYF
cdr3_nt: TGTGCCAGCAGTTACTCGTCAGACTTCTACGAGCAGTACTTC

v_call: TRBV4-3
j_call: TRBJ1-2
clone_size: many
d_call: .
cdr3_aa: CASSQDRVGSYGYTF
cdr3_nt: TGCGCCAGCAGCCAAGATCGGGTGGGAAGCTATGGCTACACCTTC

v_call: TRBV5-5
j_call: TRBJ2-3
clone_size: .
d_call: .
cdr3_aa: CASSSRREADTQYF
cdr3_nt: TGTGCCAGCAGCTCACGCAGGGAGGCAGATACGCAGTATTTT

v_call: TRBV10-2
j_call: TRBJ2-1
clone_size: .
d_call: .
cdr3_aa: CASSERGPDGEQFF
cdr3_nt: TGCGCCAGCAGTGAACGTGGGCCCGATGGTGAGCAGTTCTTC

v_call: TRBV19
j_call: TRBJ1-5
clone_size: .
d_call: .
cdr3_aa: CASSTRQGSNQPQHF
cdr3_nt: TGTGCCAGTAGTACGCGGCAGGGTAGCAATCAGCCCCAGCATTTT

v_call: TRBV29-1
j_call: TRBJ2-7
clone_size: .
d_call: TRBD1
cdr3_aa: CSVGDRAPYEQYF
cdr3_nt: TGCAGCGTTGGGGACAGGGCCCCCTACGAGCAGTACTTC

v_call: TRBV7-8
j_call: TRBJ1-1
clone_size: .
d_call: .
cdr3_aa: CASTVGRGAGMNTEAFF
cdr3_nt: TGTGCCAGCACCGTGGGGCGAGGGGCCGGGATGAACACTGAAGCTTTCTTT

v_call: TRBV4-2
j_call: TRBJ1-3
clone_size: .
d_call: .
cdr3_aa: CASSQEGNTIYF
cdr3_nt: TGTGCCAGCAGCCAAGAGGGGAACACCATATATTTT

v_call: TRBV7-9
j_call: TRBJ1-3
clone_size: .
d_call: .
cdr3_aa: CASSPGASGNTIYF
cdr3_nt: TGTGCCAGCAGCCCAGGGGCCTCTGGAAACACCATATATTTT

v_call: TRBV5-1
j_call: TRBJ2-5
clone_size: .
d_call: .
cdr3_aa: CASSLGRGQQETQYF
cdr3_nt: TGCGCCAGCAGCTTGGGCCGGGGGCAACAAGAGACCCAGTACTTC

v_call: TRBV7-9
j_call: TRBJ2-1
clone_size: .
d_call: .
cdr3_aa: CASSPHRSSYNEQFF
cdr3_nt: TGTGCCAGCAGCCCACATAGATCCTCCTACAATGAGCAGTTCTTC

v_call: TRBV13
j_call: TRBJ2-7
clone_size: .
d_call: TRBD1
cdr3_aa: CASSLGQGAREQYF
cdr3_nt: TGTGCCAGCAGCTTAGGACAGGGGGCTCGCGAGCAGTACTTC

v_call: TRBV19
j_call: TRBJ2-2
clone_size: .
d_call: .
cdr3_aa: CASREGNTGELFF
cdr3_nt: TGTGCCAGTAGAGAAGGGAACACCGGGGAGCTGTTTTTT

v_call: TRBV28
j_call: TRBJ2-3
clone_size: once
d_call: TRBD2
cdr3_aa: CASSLTSSGGARDTQYF
cdr3_nt: TGTGCCAGCAGTTTAACCTCTAGCGGGGGGGCAAGAGATACGCAGTATTTT

v_call: TRBV7-9
j_call: TRBJ2-2
clone_size: .
d_call: TRBD1
cdr3_aa: CASSSDRGRVNTGELFF
cdr3_nt: TGTGCCAGCAGCTCCGACAGGGGGCGGGTCAACACCGGGGAGCTGTTTTTT

v_call: TRBV5-1
j_call: TRBJ2-4
clone_size: .
d_call: TRBD1
cdr3_aa: CASSLGQGLHIQYF
cdr3_nt: TGCGCCAGCAGCCTCGGACAGGGTTTACACATTCAGTACTTC

v_call: TRBV27
j_call: TRBJ2-2
clone_size: .
d_call: TRBD1
cdr3_aa: CASSLMGQGAGELFF
cdr3_nt: TGTGCCAGCAGTTTAATGGGACAGGGGGCCGGGGAGCTGTTTTTT

v_call: TRBV6-5
j_call: TRBJ1-5
clone_size: .
d_call: TRBD1
cdr3_aa: CASSRQGDQPQHF
cdr3_nt: TGTGCCAGCAGCAGACAGGGGGATCAGCCCCAGCATTTT

v_call: TRBV3-1/TRBV3-2
j_call: TRBJ2-2
clone_size: .
d_call: .
cdr3_aa: CASSLMAKSTGELFF
cdr3_nt: TGTGCCAGCAGTTTAATGGCTAAATCTACCGGGGAGCTGTTTTTT

v_call: TRBV30
j_call: TRBJ2-7
clone_size: .
d_call: .
cdr3_aa: CAWSGQGPREQYF
cdr3_nt: TGTGCCTGGAGTGGGCAGGGGCCTCGGGAGCAGTACTTC

v_call: TRBV19
j_call: TRBJ2-5
clone_size: once
d_call: .
cdr3_aa: CASSSDSSAGTQYF
cdr3_nt: TGTGCCAGTAGTTCGGACAGTTCGGCGGGGACCCAGTACTTC

v_call: TRBV25-1
j_call: TRBJ2-3
clone_size: .
d_call: .
cdr3_aa: CASRTVSTDTQYF
cdr3_nt: TGTGCCAGCAGGACAGTTAGCACAGATACGCAGTATTTT

v_call: TRBV2
j_call: TRBJ2-7
clone_size: .
d_call: .
cdr3_aa: CASRDPYEQYF
cdr3_nt: TGTGCCAGCAGAGACCCCTACGAGCAGTACTTC

v_call: TRBV19
j_call: TRBJ1-6
clone_size: .
d_call: .
cdr3_aa: CASSAQNSPLHF
cdr3_nt: TGTGCCAGTAGCGCCCAGAATTCACCCCTCCACTTT

v_call: TRBV5-6
j_call: TRBJ1-6
clone_size: once
d_call: .
cdr3_aa: CASGGQSNSPLHF
cdr3_nt: TGTGCCAGCGGCGGACAGTCTAATTCACCCCTCCACTTT

v_call: TRBV4-1
j_call: TRBJ1-3
clone_size: .
d_call: TRBD1
cdr3_aa: CASSQHRQGVGNTIYF
cdr3_nt: TGCGCCAGCAGCCAACATAGACAGGGGGTGGGAAACACCATATATTTT

v_call: TRBV6-5
j_call: TRBJ2-5
clone_size: .
d_call: TRBD2
cdr3_aa: CATQRGGVETQYF
cdr3_nt: TGTGCCACCCAGCGGGGGGGCGTGGAGACCCAGTACTTC

v_call: TRBV2
j_call: TRBJ2-7
clone_size: .
d_call: TRBD2
cdr3_aa: CASTSGVKPYEQYF
cdr3_nt: TGTGCCAGCACTAGCGGGGTTAAACCCTACGAGCAGTACTTC

v_call: TRBV25-1
j_call: TRBJ2-7
clone_size: .
d_call: .
cdr3_aa: CASTGGTGYEQYF
cdr3_nt: TGTGCCAGCACTGGTGGCACAGGCTACGAGCAGTACTTC

v_call: TRBV6-5
j_call: TRBJ1-6
clone_size: .
d_call: .
cdr3_aa: CASSYPREPLHF
cdr3_nt: TGTGCCAGCAGTTACCCCAGGGAGCCCCTCCACTTT

v_call: TRBV11-2
j_call: TRBJ2-5
clone_size: .
d_call: TRBD2
cdr3_aa: CASSKTQTAGGPKTQYF
cdr3_nt: TGTGCCAGCAGCAAAACACAAACAGCGGGGGGGCCGAAGACCCAGTACTTC

v_call: TRBV5-4
j_call: TRBJ2-1
clone_size: .
d_call: TRBD1
cdr3_aa: CASSQQGAINNEQFF
cdr3_nt: TGTGCCAGCAGCCAACAGGGGGCGATAAACAATGAGCAGTTCTTC

v_call: TRBV20-1
j_call: TRBJ1-5
clone_size: .
d_call: .
cdr3_aa: CSASSGNQPQHF
cdr3_nt: TGCAGTGCTAGTTCAGGCAATCAGCCCCAGCATTTT

v_call: TRBV19
j_call: TRBJ2-3
clone_size: .
d_call: TRBD2
cdr3_aa: CASSSQTSGGADTQYF
cdr3_nt: TGTGCCAGTAGTTCCCAGACTAGCGGGGGGGCAGATACGCAGTATTTT

v_call: TRBV7-2
j_call: TRBJ1-6
clone_size: .
d_call: .
cdr3_aa: CASPDGTYNSPLHF
cdr3_nt: TGTGCCAGCCCGGATGGAACTTATAATTCACCCCTCCACTTT